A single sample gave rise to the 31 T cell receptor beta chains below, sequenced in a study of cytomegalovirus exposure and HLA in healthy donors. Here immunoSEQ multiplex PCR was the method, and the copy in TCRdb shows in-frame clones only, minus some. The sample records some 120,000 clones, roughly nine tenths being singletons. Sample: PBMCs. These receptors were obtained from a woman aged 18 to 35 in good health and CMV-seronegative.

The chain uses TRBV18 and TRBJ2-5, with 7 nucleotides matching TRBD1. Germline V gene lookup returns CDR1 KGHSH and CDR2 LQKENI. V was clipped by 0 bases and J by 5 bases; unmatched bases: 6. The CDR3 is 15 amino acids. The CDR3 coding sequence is TGTGCCAGCTCACCACCGGAAGGGGGCGGGGAGACCCAGTACTTC. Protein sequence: CASSPPEGGGETQYF. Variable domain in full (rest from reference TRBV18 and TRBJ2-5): NAGVMQNPRHLVRRRGQEARLRCSPMKGHSHVYWYRQLPEEGLKFMVYLQKENIIDESGMPKERFSAEFPKEGPSILRIQQVVRGDSAAYFCASSPPEGGGETQYFGPGTRLLVL.

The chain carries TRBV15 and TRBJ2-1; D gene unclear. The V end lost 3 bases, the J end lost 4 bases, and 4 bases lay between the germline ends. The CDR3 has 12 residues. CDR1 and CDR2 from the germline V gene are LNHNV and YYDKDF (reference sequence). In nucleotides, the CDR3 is TGTGCCACCAGCAGCGGGTACAATGAGCAGTTCTTC. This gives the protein CATSSGYNEQFF.

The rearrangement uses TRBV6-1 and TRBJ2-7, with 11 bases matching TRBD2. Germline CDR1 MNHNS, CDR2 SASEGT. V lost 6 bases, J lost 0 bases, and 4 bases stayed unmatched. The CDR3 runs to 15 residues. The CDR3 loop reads CASSITSGSSYEQYF. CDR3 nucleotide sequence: TGTGCCAGCAGCATTACTAGCGGGAGCTCCTACGAGCAGTACTTC.

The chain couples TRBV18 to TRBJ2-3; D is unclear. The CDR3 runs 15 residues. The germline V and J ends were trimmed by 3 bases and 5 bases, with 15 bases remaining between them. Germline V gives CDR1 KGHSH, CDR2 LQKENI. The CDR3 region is CASSPPRGFGDTQYF. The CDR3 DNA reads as TGTGCCAGCTCACCCCCACGAGGCTTCGGAGATACGCAGTATTTT.

The CDR3 here is CASSPRQDINYGYTF. CDR3 nucleotide sequence: TGTGCCAGCTCACCAAGACAGGATATTAACTATGGCTACACCTTC. V gene TRBV18 combines with J gene TRBJ1-2; the D gene is possibly TRBD1 (6 bases). Trimming stripped 2 bases from V and 1 base from J, with 11 bases between. The CDR3 has 15 amino acids. CDR1 is KGHSH and CDR2 is LQKENI in the germline V gene.

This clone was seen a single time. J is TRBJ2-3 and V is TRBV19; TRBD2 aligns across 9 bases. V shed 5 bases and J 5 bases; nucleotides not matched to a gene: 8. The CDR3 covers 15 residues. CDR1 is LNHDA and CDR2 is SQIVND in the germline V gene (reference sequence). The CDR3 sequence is CASSPSGRNLDTQYF. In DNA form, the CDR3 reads TGTGCCAGTAGTCCGAGCGGGAGGAACTTAGATACGCAGTATTTT.

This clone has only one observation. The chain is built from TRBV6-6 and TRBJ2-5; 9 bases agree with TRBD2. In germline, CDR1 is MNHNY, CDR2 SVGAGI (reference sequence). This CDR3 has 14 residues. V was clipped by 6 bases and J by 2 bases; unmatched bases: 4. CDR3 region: CASSRTSAQETQYF. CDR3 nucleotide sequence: TGTGCCAGCAGCCGGACTAGCGCGCAAGAGACCCAGTACTTC.

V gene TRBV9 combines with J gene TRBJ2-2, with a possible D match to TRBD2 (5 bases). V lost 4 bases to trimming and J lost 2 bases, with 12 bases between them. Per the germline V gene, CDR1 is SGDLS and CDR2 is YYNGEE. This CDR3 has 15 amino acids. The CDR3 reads CASSPRLINTGELFF. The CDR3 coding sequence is TGTGCCAGCAGCCCGCGACTAATTAACACCGGGGAGCTGTTTTTT.

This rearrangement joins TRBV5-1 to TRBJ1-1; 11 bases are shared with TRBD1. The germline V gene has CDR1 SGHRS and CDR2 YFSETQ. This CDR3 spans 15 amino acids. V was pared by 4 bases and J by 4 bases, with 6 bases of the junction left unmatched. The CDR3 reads CASSTGQGVGTEAFF. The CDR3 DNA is TGCGCCAGCAGCACGGGACAGGGGGTTGGCACTGAAGCTTTCTTT.

DNA of the CDR3: TGTGCCAGCAGTGGGACAGGATACGAGCAGTACTTC. This gives the protein CASSGTGYEQYF. This chain joins TRBV2 and TRBJ2-7, with TRBD1 matching 7 bases. After removal of 4 bases from V and 4 bases from J, the junction contained 1 base not matched to a gene. Germline loops: CDR1 SNHLY, CDR2 FYNNEI. The CDR3 consists of 12 residues. Drawing the rest from reference TRBV2 and TRBJ2-7, the complete variable domain is EPEVTQTPSHQVTQMGQEVILRCVPISNHLYFYWYRQILGQKVEFLVSFYNNEISEKSEIFDDQFSVERPDGSNFTLKIRSTKLEDSAMYFCASSGTGYEQYFGPGTRLTVT.

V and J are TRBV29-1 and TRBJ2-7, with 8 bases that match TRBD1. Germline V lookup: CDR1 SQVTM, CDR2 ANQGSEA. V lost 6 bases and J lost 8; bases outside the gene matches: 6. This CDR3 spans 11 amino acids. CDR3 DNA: TGCAGCGTCCAGGACAGGGCCCAGCAGTACTTC. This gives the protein CSVQDRAQQYF.

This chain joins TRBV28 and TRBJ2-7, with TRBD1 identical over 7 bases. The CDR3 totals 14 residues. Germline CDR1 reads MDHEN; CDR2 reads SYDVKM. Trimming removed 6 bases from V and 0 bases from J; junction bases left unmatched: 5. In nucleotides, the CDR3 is TGTGCCAGCAGGTCCGACAGGGCCTCCTACGAGCAGTACTTC. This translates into CASRSDRASYEQYF.

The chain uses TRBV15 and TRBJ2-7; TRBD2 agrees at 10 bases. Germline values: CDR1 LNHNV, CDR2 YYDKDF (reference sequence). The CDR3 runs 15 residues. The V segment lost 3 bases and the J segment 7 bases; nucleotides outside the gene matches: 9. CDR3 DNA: TGTGCCACCAGCAGCTCAGCGGGAGGGCCGGGGGAGCAGTACTTC. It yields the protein CATSSSAGGPGEQYF.

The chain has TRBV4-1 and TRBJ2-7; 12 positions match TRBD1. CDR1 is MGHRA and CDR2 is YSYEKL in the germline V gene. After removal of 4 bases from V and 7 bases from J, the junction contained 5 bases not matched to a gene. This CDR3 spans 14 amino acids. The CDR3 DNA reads TGCGCCAGCAGCCGGGGACAGGGGGCGGGGGAGCAGTACTTC. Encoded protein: CASSRGQGAGEQYF.

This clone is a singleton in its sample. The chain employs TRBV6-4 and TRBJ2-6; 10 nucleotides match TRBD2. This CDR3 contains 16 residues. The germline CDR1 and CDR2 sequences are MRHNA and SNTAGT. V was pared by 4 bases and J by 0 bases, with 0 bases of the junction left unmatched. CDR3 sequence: CASSASGSSGANVLTF. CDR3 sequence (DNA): TGTGCCAGCAGTGCTAGCGGGAGCTCTGGGGCCAACGTCCTGACTTTC.

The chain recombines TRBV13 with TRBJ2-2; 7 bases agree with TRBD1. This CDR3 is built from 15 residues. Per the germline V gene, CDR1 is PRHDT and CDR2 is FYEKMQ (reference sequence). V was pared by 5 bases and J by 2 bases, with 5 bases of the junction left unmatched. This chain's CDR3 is CASSPGTVNTGELFF. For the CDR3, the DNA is TGTGCCAGCAGCCCCGGGACAGTAAACACCGGGGAGCTGTTTTTT.

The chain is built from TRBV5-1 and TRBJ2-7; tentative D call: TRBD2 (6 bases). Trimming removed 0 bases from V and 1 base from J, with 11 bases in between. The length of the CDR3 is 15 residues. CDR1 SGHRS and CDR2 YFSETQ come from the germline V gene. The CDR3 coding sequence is TGCGCCAGCAGCTTGGCCGATGGGGGGTCCTACGAGCAGTACTTC. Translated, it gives CASSLADGGSYEQYF.

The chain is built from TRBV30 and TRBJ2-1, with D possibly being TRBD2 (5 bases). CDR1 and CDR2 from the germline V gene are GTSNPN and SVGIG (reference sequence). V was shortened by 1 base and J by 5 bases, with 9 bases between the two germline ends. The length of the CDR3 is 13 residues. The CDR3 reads CAWSGSADNEQFF. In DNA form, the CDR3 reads TGTGCCTGGAGTGGTAGCGCCGACAATGAGCAGTTCTTC.

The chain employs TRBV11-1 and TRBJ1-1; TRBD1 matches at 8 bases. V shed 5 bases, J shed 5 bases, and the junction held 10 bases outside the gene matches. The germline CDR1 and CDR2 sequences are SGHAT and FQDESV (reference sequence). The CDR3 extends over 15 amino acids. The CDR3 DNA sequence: TGTGCCAGCAGCCCAGGACAGGGAATGCTGACTGAAGCTTTCTTT. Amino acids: CASSPGQGMLTEAFF.

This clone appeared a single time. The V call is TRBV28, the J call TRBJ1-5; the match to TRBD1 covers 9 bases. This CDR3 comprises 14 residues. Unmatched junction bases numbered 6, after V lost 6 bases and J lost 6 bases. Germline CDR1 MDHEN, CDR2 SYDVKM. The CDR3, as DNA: TGTGCCAGCAGACTACAGGGGGCTAGTCAGCCCCAGCATTTT. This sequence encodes CASRLQGASQPQHF.

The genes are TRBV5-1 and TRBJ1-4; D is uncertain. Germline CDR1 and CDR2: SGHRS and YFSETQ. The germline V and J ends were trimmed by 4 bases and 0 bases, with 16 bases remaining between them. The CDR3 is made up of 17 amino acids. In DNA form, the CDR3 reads TGCGCCAGCAGCCCCGAACCGGCAGCGGCAACTAATGAAAAACTGTTTTTT. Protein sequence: CASSPEPAAATNEKLFF. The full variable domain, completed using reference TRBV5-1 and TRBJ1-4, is KAGVTQTPRYLIKTRGQQVTLSCSPISGHRSVSWYQQTPGQGLQFLFEYFSETQRNKGNFPGRFSGRQFSNSRSEMNVSTLELGDSALYLCASSPEPAAATNEKLFFGSGTQLSVL.

The CDR3 DNA follows: TGTGCCAGCTCACCGCGGGGTAGCTCCTACAATGAGCAGTTCTTC. The encoded protein is CASSPRGSSYNEQFF. The chain carries TRBV18 and TRBJ2-1; maybe TRBD2 (6 bases). Germline CDR1 and CDR2: KGHSH and LQKENI. Trimming cost V 3 bases and J 0 bases, with 9 bases left between them. This CDR3 region has 15 residues.

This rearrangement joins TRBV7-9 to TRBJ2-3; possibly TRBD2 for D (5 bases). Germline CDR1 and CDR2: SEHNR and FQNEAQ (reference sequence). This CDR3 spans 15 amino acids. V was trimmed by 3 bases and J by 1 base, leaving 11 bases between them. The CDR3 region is CASSFSLRGTDTQYF. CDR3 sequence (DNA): TGTGCCAGCAGCTTCTCTCTGCGGGGCACAGATACGCAGTATTTT. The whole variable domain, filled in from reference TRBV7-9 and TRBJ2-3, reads DTGVSQNPRHKITKRGQNVTFRCDPISEHNRLYWYRQTLGQGPEFLTYFQNEAQLEKSRLLSDRFSAERPKGSFSTLEIQRTEQGDSAMYLCASSFSLRGTDTQYFGPGTRLTVL.

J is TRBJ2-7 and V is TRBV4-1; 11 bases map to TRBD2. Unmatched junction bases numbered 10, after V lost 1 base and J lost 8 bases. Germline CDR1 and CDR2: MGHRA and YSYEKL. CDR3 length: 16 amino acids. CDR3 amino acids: CASSQGIQLAGAKQYF. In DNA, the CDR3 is TGCGCCAGCAGCCAAGGAATTCAACTAGCGGGAGCCAAGCAGTACTTC.

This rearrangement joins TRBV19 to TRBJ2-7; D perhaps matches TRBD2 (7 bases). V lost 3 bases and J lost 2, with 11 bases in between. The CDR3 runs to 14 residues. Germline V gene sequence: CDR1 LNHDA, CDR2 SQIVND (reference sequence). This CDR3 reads CASSITGTTYEQYF. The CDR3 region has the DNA TGTGCCAGTAGTATCACAGGGACTACCTACGAGCAGTACTTC.

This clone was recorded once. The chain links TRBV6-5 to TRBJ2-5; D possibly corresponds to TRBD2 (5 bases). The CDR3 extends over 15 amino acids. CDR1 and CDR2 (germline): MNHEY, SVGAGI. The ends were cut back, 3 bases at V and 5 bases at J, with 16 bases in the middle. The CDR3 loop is CASSYEGRLGETQYF. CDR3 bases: TGTGCCAGCAGTTATGAGGGCCGATTAGGGGAGACCCAGTACTTC.

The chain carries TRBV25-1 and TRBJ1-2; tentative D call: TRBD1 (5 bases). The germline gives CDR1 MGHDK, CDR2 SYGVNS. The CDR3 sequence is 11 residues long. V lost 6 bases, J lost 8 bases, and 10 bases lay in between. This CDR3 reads CASSQGIGYTF. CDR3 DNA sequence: TGTGCCAGCAGCCAGGGTATCGGCTACACCTTC.

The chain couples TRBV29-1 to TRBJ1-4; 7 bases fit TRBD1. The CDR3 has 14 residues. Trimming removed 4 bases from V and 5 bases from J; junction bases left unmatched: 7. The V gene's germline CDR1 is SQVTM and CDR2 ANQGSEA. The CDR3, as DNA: TGCAGCGTTGCGGGGACAGCCTACAATGAAAAACTGTTTTTT. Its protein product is CSVAGTAYNEKLFF. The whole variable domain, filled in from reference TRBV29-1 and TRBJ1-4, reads SAVISQKPSRDICQRGTSLTIQCQVDSQVTMMFWYRQQPGQSLTLIATANQGSEATYESGFVIDKFPISRPNLTFSTLTVSNMSPEDSSIYLCSVAGTAYNEKLFFGSGTQLSVL.

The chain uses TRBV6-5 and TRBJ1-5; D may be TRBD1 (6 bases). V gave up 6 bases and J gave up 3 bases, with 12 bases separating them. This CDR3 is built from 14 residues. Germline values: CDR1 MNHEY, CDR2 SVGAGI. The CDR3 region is CASSSDSNNQPQHF. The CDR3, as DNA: TGTGCCAGCAGCTCGGACAGCAACAATCAGCCCCAGCATTTT.

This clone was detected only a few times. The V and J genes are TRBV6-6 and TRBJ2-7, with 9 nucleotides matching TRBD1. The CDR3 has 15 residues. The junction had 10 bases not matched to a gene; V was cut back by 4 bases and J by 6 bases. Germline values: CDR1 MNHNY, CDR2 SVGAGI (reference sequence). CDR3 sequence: CASSSTGGAGGEQYF. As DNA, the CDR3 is TGTGCCAGCAGTTCTACAGGGGGCGCCGGAGGCGAGCAGTACTTC.

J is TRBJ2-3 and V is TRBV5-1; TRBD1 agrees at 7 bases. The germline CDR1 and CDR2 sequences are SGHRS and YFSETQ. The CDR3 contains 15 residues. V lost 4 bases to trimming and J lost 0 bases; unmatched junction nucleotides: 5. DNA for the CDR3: TGCGCCAGCAGCCGAGGGACAGTGAGCACAGATACGCAGTATTTT. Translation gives CASSRGTVSTDTQYF.